The sequence of this T cell receptor (beta chain) was determined in a study of naive and memory T cell subsets (dated by TCRdb to the late 2010s). In the study overall: Sorted naive and memory T cell subsets from peripheral blood were analyzed in the study using a UMI-based, open-source pipeline for TCR alpha and beta sequencing. IgG serology results and the functional CMV T cell responses were in complete agreement. RNA was DNase-treated and reverse transcribed with TCR constant-region primers, mostly using SuperScript III.

The germline ends are 7 bases apart after V is trimmed by 0 bases and J by 0 bases. The CDR3 sequence holds 15 residues, the cysteine and phenylalanine included. Only the CDR3 portion is preserved as DNA: 45 bases, with reading frame beginning at the first base. The germline V gene yields SGDLS for CDR1 and YYNGEE for CDR2. The library was made by UMI-ligation and nested PCR. The beta constant-region primer consisted of an equimolar mixture of two oligonucleotides that together covered TRBC1 and TRBC2. A single-stranded oligonucleotide containing the SP2 primer and a 12-nucleotide UMI was joined to the 3' end of the cDNA by T4 RNA ligase 1. Four rounds of PCR were used to amplify ligated cDNA, with nested alpha and beta constant-region primers being used together with the SP2 primer. Incubation of the ligation reaction was carried out at 16 degrees C for about 20-25 hours. PCR2 was typically run as a SYBR Green qPCR and stopped at a predetermined threshold to prevent over-amplification. All purifications after the first were performed with Agencourt AMPure XP magnetic beads. Library quantification was done by Qubit, followed by a TapeStation check on which the main peak was expected at around 650 bp. Sequencing of the pooled libraries was done on an Illumina MiSeq using v2 2x251 paired-end kits, which typically yielded about 0.85-2.3 million reads per sample. Each sample's library went into the pool at 4 to 5 nM, and roughly 5-7.5% PhiX was added to help with cluster recognition. In the original analysis: Using tag matching that tolerated one base-pair mismatch, Decombinator assigned V and J genes to FASTQ reads that had been processed by Demultiplexor. UMIs were used by Collapsinator to correct both sequencing errors and frequency errors arising from PCR heterogeneity. TCRs were translated and CDR3s were extracted from the conserved cysteine to the FGXG phenylalanine by CDR3Translator, with non-productive sequences being flagged. Gini, Shannon entropy and inverse Simpson indices were calculated on repertoires that had been subsampled to equal numbers of UMI-defined TCRs. Power-law fits to clonotype abundance distributions were performed by maximum likelihood within the linear range. For one naive CD8 sample, the pipeline and MIGEC produced similar UMI counts, unique TCR numbers and clonal distributions. One analysis removed from the naive repertoire any naive TCRs that were also found in any memory subset from the same donor. The repertoires were searched for 7,322 CMV-associated CDR3 sequences that had been compiled from VDJdb and a published dataset. TCRdb reworked the public reads: Q25 trimming with fastp, MiXCR clone assembly, productive beta chains retained. Records with the same CDR3 protein are collapsed into one entry carrying the most frequent genes and DNA. The V and J calls come from TCRdb's annotation, not from the publication. The sample table contains 130,000 to 150,000 distinct CDR3 sequences; only one count was recorded for over 15% of them. The biggest ten clones account for around 0.14% of the sample.

From the second PCR step onward, the TCR alpha chain libraries and the TCR beta chain libraries were amplified separately. The CMV status of each donor was determined by measuring IFNgamma production from CD4+ T cells after fresh PBMCs had been stimulated overnight with CMV viral lysate. Using Miltenyi beads, CD4 T cells were first positively selected, and CD8 T cells were then positively selected from the CD4-negative fraction. Cells were stained for CD3, CD4, CD8, CD45RA, CD27 and a live/dead dye and were sorted on a BD Aria II into four subsets based on CD45RA and CD27. A few healthy volunteers provided blood, and the blood of each volunteer was split into CD4 and CD8 T cells and then into four differentiation subsets. Approximately 130 ml of peripheral blood was drawn per donor, and PBMC were isolated by Ficoll-Paque PLUS density-gradient centrifugation. After sorting, cells were lysed in RLT buffer, RNA was extracted using a Qiagen RNeasy kit, and the extracted RNA was stored at -80 degrees C.

A word on this clonotype: Its target antigen remains unknown. Base qualities are not recorded, but no much larger clone differs from it by a single base.

What the study reported, not specific to this receptor: TCR abundance followed a power law with an exponent that was different for naive and memory subsets but consistent across the three individuals. After error correction, over 90% of naive TCR sequences appeared only once, giving much steeper abundance distributions than memory subsets. A clonotype was defined as a single alpha or beta chain sequence rather than as a paired alpha/beta receptor. Naive repertoires, especially CD8, contained a few larger clonotypes, possibly memory cells re-expressing CD45RA. No ground truth was available to validate the repertoire findings for the naive and memory subsets. RNA-based TCR counts may be influenced by expression changes linked to T cell activation and differentiation. In both CD4 and CD8 cells, the Gini index increased while Shannon and inverse Simpson diversity decreased from naive through CM, EM and EMRA.

This receptor was taken from a human donor in good health. The sample consisted of naive CD4+ T cells from blood. This sample's cell subset or site label indicates: naive T cells, CD45RA high CD27+. This receptor chain uses TRBV9 and TRBJ2-1, with the D gene not confidently named. In nucleotide form, the sequence is TGTGCCAGCAGCGTAGCCGTGAGCTCCTACAATGAGCAGTTCTTC. It translates as CASSVAVSSYNEQFF.